Each of the 4 T cell receptor beta chains below was sequenced from the same sample in a study of blood T cells in healthy people across ages. A J-beta primer mix and a sample-barcoded 5' primer were used in a second PCR of about 7 to 11 cycles. Each CDR3 protein gets one entry after TCRdb re-called the 5' RACE reads with MiXCR. The repertoire includes approximately 1.5 million distinct CDR3 sequences, about 35% of them detected once, and around 10% sits in the top ten. Material for sequencing was blood. The receptors derive from a woman in her 30s in good health.

The V call is TRBV12-3 or TRBV12-4, the J call TRBJ1-1; 7 nucleotides match TRBD1. The CDR3 runs 14 residues. Trimming cost V 7 bases and J 0 bases; bases outside gene matches: 5. DNA for the CDR3: TGTGCCAGCAACAAACAGGGGCTGAACACTGAAGCTTTCTTT. Its translation is CASNKQGLNTEAFF.

The chain employs TRBV4-1 and TRBJ1-4; 9 bases are shared with TRBD1. Germline V gene sequence: CDR1 MGHRA, CDR2 YSYEKL. The CDR3 is made up of 15 amino acids. The V gene end was trimmed by 1 base and the J gene end by 6 bases; junction bases not matched to a gene: 3. DNA of the CDR3: TGCGCCAGCAGCCAAGCCAACAGGGGGCATGAAAAACTGTTTTTT. It translates to CASSQANRGHEKLFF.

The genes are TRBV28 and TRBJ1-2; D is perhaps TRBD1 (6 bases). This CDR3 is 12 amino acids long. CDR1 and CDR2 from the germline V gene are MDHEN and SYDVKM. The ends were cut back, 6 bases at V and 7 bases at J, with 12 bases in the middle. This chain's CDR3 is CASSPPRGGYTF. CDR3 bases: TGTGCCAGCAGCCCTCCCAGGGGTGGCTACACCTTC.

The rearrangement uses TRBV6-2 or TRBV6-3 and TRBJ2-5; D not resolved. The ends were cut back, 8 bases at V and 9 bases at J, with 16 bases in the middle. Germline-derived CDR1 and CDR2 are MNHEY and SVGEGT. The CDR3 sequence is 12 residues long. CDR3 sequence (DNA): TGTGCCAGCTCACTACGGGCGAGTCCCCAGTACTTC. Translation gives CASSLRASPQYF.